This T cell receptor beta chain was retrieved from a study of T-cell memory formation after mild COVID-19. For the study at large: TCR clusters were mostly confined to one donor each. General study points: Contracting CD4+ clones lay largely in CM and EM, with CD8+ ones residing in EMRA. There was a balanced CD4/CD8 profile in clones contracting day 15 to 85, and later expanders leaned CD4+.

One entry per CDR3 protein, called by TCRdb with MiXCR from the 5' RACE reads. The sample has 300,000 to 400,000 distinct CDR3 sequences, about 16% seen once. This clonotype has just a few counts. Antigen unknown. The V gene lost 8 bases and the J gene lost 0 bases, with 8 bases spanning the gap. Germline V gene sequence: CDR1 MNHEY, CDR2 SVGAGI. This CDR3 is built from 12 residues. The TCR comes from a young man who had mild COVID-19 (a few samples of this study predate the infection). Cell type and time point are not known. The sequencing input was PBMCs or a T cell subset sorted from them (not recorded which). The chain couples TRBV6-5 to TRBJ2-7; D gene unclear. The CDR3 sequence is CASLGNSYEQYF. The CDR3 DNA reads as TGTGCCAGCTTGGGGAACTCCTACGAGCAGTACTTC.